These 19 T cell receptor beta chains were all obtained from the same sample, sequenced in a study of metastatic and nonmetastatic thyroid tumors. Ahead of thyroid surgery, no patient had received treatment of any kind. Using MiXCR, TCRdb re-called clones from the PCR reads. Among approximately 12,000 clones listed, 25% to 40% were seen once. The material sequenced was tumor tissue. These receptor sequences come from a male donor with papillary thyroid cancer or a benign thyroid nodule (not recorded which). Some clones in this sample may be carry-over from other donors' samples.

This chain links TRBV11-3 with TRBJ2-7; possibly TRBD2 for D (6 bases). Germline loops: CDR1 SGHNT, CDR2 YENEEA. Deletions cut 5 bases from V and 7 bases from J, with 15 bases between. This CDR3 is 13 amino acids long. This chain's CDR3 is CASSAGLLVEQYF. The CDR3 nucleotides are TGTGCCAGCAGCGCGGGACTTCTAGTGGAGCAGTACTTC.

A single count supports this clone. V usage is TRBV20-1 and J usage is TRBJ2-5; D gene ambiguous. Trimming removed 4 bases from V and 4 bases from J, with 4 bases in between. The CDR3 length is 10 residues. The germline CDR1 and CDR2 sequences are DFQATT and SNEGSKA (reference sequence). The CDR3 protein is CSAKTETQYF. The CDR3 DNA is TGCAGTGCTAAGACAGAGACCCAGTACTTC.

As to this clone: One junction end does not reproduce the germline sequence, and a read error may be involved. The chain has TRBV6-2 or TRBV6-3 and TRBJ2-1, with TRBD2 matching 12 bases. The CDR3 runs 19 residues. Germline V gene data show CDR1 as MNHEY and CDR2 as SVGEGT. CDR3 residues: CASSYRLAGALFSHNEQFF. CDR3 sequence (DNA): TGTGCCAGCAGTTACAGACTAGCGGGAGCCCTATTCTCCCACAATGAGCAGTTCTTC.

V is TRBV6-5 and J is TRBJ2-2; D is perhaps TRBD1 (5 bases). This CDR3 spans 14 amino acids. V lost 2 bases and J lost 5, with 9 bases in between. The germline gives CDR1 MNHEY, CDR2 SVGAGI. This CDR3 is CASSYDSGTGELFF. Written as DNA, the CDR3 is TGTGCCAGCAGTTACGACAGTGGAACCGGGGAGCTGTTTTTT.

Only a few counts were recorded for this clone. At the DNA level, this CDR3 is encoded by other sequences in the same sample as well. The CDR3 reads CASSIGYGELFF. CDR3 bases: TGTGCCAGTAGTATCGGCTATGGGGAGCTGTTTTTT. The V and J genes are TRBV19 and TRBJ2-2; D not certain. The CDR3 is 12 amino acids. V dropped 3 bases and J dropped 8 bases, with 7 bases sitting between them. Germline-derived CDR1 and CDR2 are LNHDA and SQIVND (reference sequence).

This clone was detected only a few times. The chain links TRBV7-2 to TRBJ2-7; no clear D. The germline V and J ends were trimmed by 5 bases and 0 bases, with 2 bases remaining between them. The germline V gene encodes CDR1 SGHTA and CDR2 FQGNSA. This CDR3 contains 11 residues. DNA of the CDR3: TGTGCCAGCAGCGCCTCCTACGAGCAGTACTTC. This encodes CASSASYEQYF.

This clone was detected only a few times. CDR3 in amino acids: CSASGTGEGNEQFF. DNA of the CDR3: TGCAGTGCGTCCGGGACGGGGGAGGGCAATGAGCAGTTCTTC. The genes are TRBV20-1 and TRBJ2-1, with 7 bases matching TRBD2. The J segment lost 6 bases and the V segment lost 6 bases, leaving 11 bases of the junction unmatched. The CDR3 is made up of 14 amino acids. Germline CDR1 and CDR2: DFQATT and SNEGSKA (reference sequence).

This clone was counted a single time. The rearrangement uses TRBV11-2 and TRBJ2-7; unclear D gene. Trimming removed 0 bases at V and 3 bases at J, with 0 bases between. Germline CDR1 and CDR2: SGHAT and FQNNGV. This CDR3 region has 11 residues. This CDR3 reads CASSLDYEQYF. CDR3 sequence (DNA): TGTGCCAGCAGCTTAGACTACGAGCAGTACTTC.

This clone has more than one count but fewer than ten. This chain connects TRBV6-2 or TRBV6-3 to TRBJ2-7; D uncertain. The germline gives CDR1 MNHEY, CDR2 SVGEGT. V lost 0 bases and J lost 5, with 17 bases in between. The CDR3 sequence is 16 residues long. As DNA, the CDR3 is TGTGCCAGCAGTTACTCTGCGGACGAGCACTTCGACGAGCAGTACTTC. Its translation: CASSYSADEHFDEQYF.

The chain carries TRBV12-3 or TRBV12-4 and TRBJ2-1, with 7 positions matching TRBD2. The CDR3 length is 16 residues. V was pared by 3 bases and J by 0 bases, with 5 bases of the junction left unmatched. CDR3 nucleotide sequence: TGTGCCAGCAGTTTCTTAGCGGGCGACTCCTACAATGAGCAGTTCTTC. Translation: CASSFLAGDSYNEQFF.

Comment on this clone: An end of the junction does not agree with germline; a read error may underlie this. The chain recombines TRBV6-2 or TRBV6-3 with TRBJ2-1; D is perhaps TRBD1 or TRBD2 (7 bases each). The CDR3 has 19 residues. Germline values: CDR1 MNHEY, CDR2 SVGEGT. CDR3 DNA sequence: TGTGCCAGCAGTAACTCAGCAGGGGGGGTAAGGAGCTCCTACAATGAGCAGTTCTTC. It is translated as CASSNSAGGVRSSYNEQFF.

The genes are TRBV20-1 and TRBJ2-1; tentatively, D is TRBD2 (5 bases). Germline CDR1 is DFQATT and CDR2 is SNEGSKA (reference sequence). The length of the CDR3 is 15 residues. The V and J ends lost 0 bases and 3 bases respectively, with 12 bases between them. Here the CDR3 DNA reads TGCAGTGCTAGAGATATTCGGGATTACTACAATGAGCAGTTCTTC. The encoded protein is CSARDIRDYYNEQFF.

The J gene is TRBJ2-5, the V gene TRBV20-1; possibly TRBD2 for D (5 bases). The CDR3 totals 11 residues. Trimming stripped 7 bases from V and 4 bases from J, with 10 bases between. The germline CDR1 and CDR2 sequences are DFQATT and SNEGSKA (reference sequence). CDR3 bases: TGCAGTGGGTTCGGGGTAGAGACCCAGTACTTC. This sequence encodes CSGFGVETQYF.

The V and J genes are TRBV5-1 and TRBJ2-7; 10 positions agree with TRBD1. Germline V lookup: CDR1 SGHRS, CDR2 YFSETQ. The CDR3 spans 15 residues. Unmatched junction bases numbered 7, after V lost 3 bases and J lost 4 bases. The chain's CDR3 is CASSSSRDRGYEQYF. For the CDR3, the DNA is TGCGCCAGCAGCTCGTCTAGGGACAGGGGTTACGAGCAGTACTTC.

This clone occurred a few times. V usage is TRBV2 and J usage is TRBJ1-6; TRBD1 is a possible D gene (6 bases). There are 16 residues in the CDR3. Germline V gene lookup returns CDR1 SNHLY and CDR2 FYNNEI. Trimming removed 2 bases at V and 8 bases at J, with 16 bases between. The CDR3 region is CASSESETGSYSPLHF. In DNA form, the CDR3 reads TGTGCCAGCAGTGAATCGGAGACAGGCTCTTATTCACCCCTCCACTTT. The full variable domain, in which reference TRBV2 and TRBJ1-6 provide the parts outside the CDR3, is EPEVTQTPSHQVTQMGQEVILRCVPISNHLYFYWYRQILGQKVEFLVSFYNNEISEKSEIFDDQFSVERPDGSNFTLKIRSTKLEDSAMYFCASSESETGSYSPLHFGNGTRLTVT.

This chain uses TRBV7-3 with TRBJ2-7; unclear D gene. The CDR3 contains 14 residues. The germline V gene has CDR1 SGHTA and CDR2 FQGTGA. Trimming removed 1 base at V and 2 bases at J, with 9 bases between. CDR3 DNA sequence: TGTGCCAGCAGCTTAATGGGGTCGGCCTACGAGCAGTACTTC. Amino acids: CASSLMGSAYEQYF.

The rearrangement joins TRBV28 to TRBJ1-5, with 9 positions matching TRBD1. The CDR3 consists of 14 residues. The V gene's germline CDR1 is MDHEN and CDR2 SYDVKM. Trimming at V came to 10 bases and at J to 6 bases, leaving 10 bases not matched to a gene. The chain's CDR3 is CAIRYGTGTQPQHF. Written as DNA, the CDR3 is TGTGCCATCAGATACGGGACAGGGACTCAGCCCCAGCATTTT.

This clone is medium-sized within its sample. The chain employs TRBV5-6 and TRBJ2-7, with a tentative D call TRBD2 (6 bases). V dropped 2 bases and J dropped 6 bases, with 15 bases sitting between them. Germline V gives CDR1 SGHDT, CDR2 YYEEEE. The CDR3 loop spans 14 amino acids. The CDR3, as DNA: TGTGCCAGCAGCTTTGGGGGGAAGTTCGGCGAGCAGTACTTC. Its protein product is CASSFGGKFGEQYF.

This clone was seen a handful of times. The chain couples TRBV20-1 to TRBJ1-5; TRBD1 matches at 7 bases. The CDR3 totals 12 residues. With V trimmed by 4 bases and J by 6 bases, 3 bases remained unmatched. The germline V gene encodes CDR1 DFQATT and CDR2 SNEGSKA (reference sequence). CDR3 amino acids: CSAKQGTQPQHF. The CDR3 DNA reads as TGCAGTGCTAAACAGGGGACTCAGCCCCAGCATTTT.